This entry lists 24 T cell receptor beta chains sequenced from one sample in a study of cytomegalovirus exposure and HLA in healthy donors. PCR employed 60 Vbeta and 13 Jbeta primers. Generated by immunoSEQ multiplex PCR, the TCRdb table keeps only in-frame clones and is missing some. The sample carries under 150,000 clones, roughly 79% recorded once. Material for sequencing was PBMCs. The receptors derive from a man aged 25 to 45 in good health and CMV-seronegative.

The sample holds a few counts of this clone. V usage is TRBV7-8 and J usage is TRBJ1-2; D gene unclear. Germline V CDR1 and CDR2: SGHVS, FQNEAQ. The germline V and J ends were trimmed by 2 bases and 3 bases, with 28 bases remaining between them. CDR3 size: 20 residues. The chain's CDR3 is CASSLLRYRKEGGEDYGYTF. The CDR3, as DNA: TGTGCCAGCAGCTTACTTAGGTACCGGAAGGAGGGCGGAGAGGACTATGGCTACACCTTC.

The V gene is TRBV5-1, the J gene TRBJ2-7; maybe TRBD2 (6 bases). The CDR3 is 15 residues long. V lost 1 base and J 1 base, leaving 12 bases between the germline ends. Germline V gene lookup returns CDR1 SGHRS and CDR2 YFSETQ. The CDR3 coding sequence is TGCGCCAGCAGCTTGTTCGGTAGCGGTTCCTACGAGCAGTACTTC. Translating it yields CASSLFGSGSYEQYF.

This clone was seen a few times. V usage is TRBV6-4 and J usage is TRBJ2-3, with D perhaps matching TRBD2 (5 bases). The CDR3 runs 13 residues. Trimming pared 10 bases from V and 3 bases from J, leaving 14 bases between. The germline V gene encodes CDR1 MRHNA and CDR2 SNTAGT. The CDR3 sequence: CAKRAQTTDTQYF. Written as DNA, the CDR3 is TGTGCCAAGAGGGCCCAAACAACAGATACGCAGTATTTT.

The rearrangement uses TRBV7-2 and TRBJ1-5, with TRBD1 identical over 9 bases. CDR1 is SGHTA and CDR2 is FQGNSA in the germline V gene. The length of the CDR3 is 17 residues. V gave up 2 bases and J gave up 6 bases; unmatched junction bases: 11. The CDR3 bases are TGTGCCAGCAGCTTAAATGGTGGGACAGGGACGGGTCAGCCCCAGCATTTT. Amino acids: CASSLNGGTGTGQPQHF. The full variable domain, completed using reference TRBV7-2 and TRBJ1-5, is GAGVSQSPSNKVTEKGKDVELRCDPISGHTALYWYRQSLGQGLEFLIYFQGNSAPDKSGLPSDRFSAERTGGSVSTLTIQRTQQEDSAVYLCASSLNGGTGTGQPQHFGDGTRLSIL.

The chain uses TRBV7-2 and TRBJ2-3; the match to TRBD2 covers 7 bases. In germline, CDR1 is SGHTA, CDR2 FQGNSA. J gave up 2 bases and V 5 bases, and 4 bases lay outside the gene matches. CDR3 length equals 14 residues. The CDR3 nucleotides are TGTGCCAGCAGCGGGGGGGAATCCACAGATACGCAGTATTTT. Residues: CASSGGESTDTQYF.

A few counts support this clone. The chain couples TRBV30 to TRBJ2-7; perhaps TRBD2 as D (6 bases). The ends were cut back, 2 bases at V and 6 bases at J, with 14 bases in the middle. Germline V lookup: CDR1 GTSNPN, CDR2 SVGIG (reference sequence). This CDR3 is 13 amino acids long. CDR3 region: CAWSFGTLGEQYF. CDR3 nucleotides: TGTGCCTGGAGTTTTGGGACTTTGGGCGAGCAGTACTTC.

The chain joins TRBV11-2 to TRBJ2-3; TRBD2 might be the D (5 bases). V shed 2 bases and J shed 3 bases, with 12 bases lying between them. This CDR3 is 15 amino acids long. Germline loops: CDR1 SGHAT, CDR2 FQNNGV. The CDR3 DNA is TGTGCCAGCAGCTTAAATGAAGGGAGTACAGATACGCAGTATTTT. Protein product: CASSLNEGSTDTQYF.

The V call is TRBV5-1, the J call TRBJ1-2; TRBD1 might be the D (5 bases). The CDR3 has 14 amino acids. Trimming cost V 7 bases and J 4 bases, with 17 bases left between them. Germline CDR1 reads SGHRS; CDR2 reads YFSETQ. The CDR3, as DNA: TGCGCCAGCGGTAGGGGCGTTCTTCCCTATGGCTACACCTTC. This gives the protein CASGRGVLPYGYTF.

The V and J genes are TRBV5-1 and TRBJ1-1, with 8 bases lining up with TRBD1. The CDR3 totals 14 residues. Germline-derived CDR1 and CDR2 are SGHRS and YFSETQ. With 6 bases clipped from V and 0 bases from J, the junction kept 4 bases outside the gene matches. The CDR3 here is CASTTDRVNTEAFF. The DNA for the CDR3 is TGCGCCAGCACTACGGACAGGGTGAACACTGAAGCTTTCTTT.

This clone was found a few times. The chain joins TRBV30 to TRBJ2-4; possibly TRBD2 for D (7 bases). The V gene's germline CDR1 is GTSNPN and CDR2 SVGIG (reference sequence). The CDR3 has 15 residues. Trimming left V 2 bases short and J 0 bases short, with 11 bases between. The CDR3 spells CAWSPGGAAKNIQYF. CDR3 coding DNA: TGTGCCTGGAGTCCTGGGGGGGCAGCCAAAAACATTCAGTACTTC.

The gene calls are TRBV2 and TRBJ2-7, with 8 bases aligning to TRBD1. The CDR3 contains 18 residues. V trimming: 6 bases; J trimming: 3 bases; junction bases outside the gene matches: 19. Per the germline V gene, CDR1 is SNHLY and CDR2 is FYNNEI. CDR3 sequence (DNA): TGTGCCAGCAGAGAAATACTGGGGGGACAGGTTCCCAACTACGAGCAGTACTTC. As protein: CASREILGGQVPNYEQYF.

This clone has more than one count but fewer than ten. This rearrangement joins TRBV14 to TRBJ2-2, with D hard to call. CDR1 and CDR2 (germline): SGHDN, FVKESK. The CDR3 has 17 residues. V was pared by 3 bases and J by 0 bases, with 14 bases between. The CDR3 bases are TGTGCCAGCAGCCACCTATCGTCCCACGCGAACACCGGGGAGCTGTTTTTT. Its protein is CASSHLSSHANTGELFF.

V and J are TRBV2 and TRBJ2-7; 13 bases are a match to TRBD2. This CDR3 region has 18 residues. Trimming took 7 bases from V and 5 from J; bases not matched to a gene: 17. Germline loops: CDR1 SNHLY, CDR2 FYNNEI. This CDR3 reads CASTGGLAGVRGVDEQYF. In DNA form, the CDR3 reads TGTGCCAGCACCGGTGGACTAGCGGGAGTCCGGGGGGTCGACGAGCAGTACTTC.

The chain recombines TRBV7-9 with TRBJ2-2; TRBD1 matches at 7 bases. The V gene end was trimmed by 0 bases and the J gene end by 4 bases; junction bases not matched to a gene: 2. This CDR3 is 15 amino acids long. Per germline, CDR1 SEHNR and CDR2 FQNEAQ (reference sequence). For the CDR3, the DNA is TGTGCCAGCAGCTTAGCTTCAGGGGGCACCGGGGAGCTGTTTTTT. Protein: CASSLASGGTGELFF.

In this sample, this clone turned up once. The chain links TRBV29-1 to TRBJ2-7; D gene ambiguous. This CDR3 region has 12 residues. Germline assignment: CDR1 SQVTM and CDR2 ANQGSEA. V was pared by 7 bases and J by 3 bases, with 13 bases between. The CDR3 bases are TGCAGCGGAGCTTTTACGGTCTACGAGCAGTACTTC. It codes for CSGAFTVYEQYF.

The J gene is TRBJ2-5, the V gene TRBV27; 7 bases map to TRBD2. This CDR3 comprises 14 residues. CDR1 MNHEY and CDR2 SMNVEV come from the germline V gene (reference sequence). With V trimmed by 8 bases and J by 5 bases, 11 bases remained unmatched. The CDR3 spells CASGQYGGGETQYF. In DNA form, the CDR3 reads TGTGCCAGCGGTCAATATGGGGGAGGGGAGACCCAGTACTTC.

This clone was picked up one time. The chain is built from TRBV7-5 and TRBJ2-5; the table assigns TRBD1, which was not confirmed against the DNA. TRBV7-5 is tagged as a pseudogene. The CDR3 is made up of 12 amino acids. The CDR3: CASHHRQETQYF. CDR3 nucleotide sequence: TGTGCCAGCCATCACAGGCAAGAGACCCAGTACTTC.

This clone has just one count. This rearrangement joins TRBV15 to TRBJ2-1; no firm D call. The V end was cut by 0 bases, the J end by 8 bases, with 5 bases between. CDR1 LNHNV and CDR2 YYDKDF come from the germline V gene (reference sequence). The CDR3 has 12 amino acids. CDR3 sequence reads: CATSRDSYEQFF. In DNA form, the CDR3 reads TGTGCCACCAGCAGAGATTCTTATGAGCAGTTCTTC.

The chain has TRBV6-6 and TRBJ1-5; TRBD1 matches 9 bases. Germline V gives CDR1 MNHNY, CDR2 SVGAGI (reference sequence). The CDR3 extends over 15 amino acids. V dropped 4 bases and J dropped 5; count of bases not matched to a gene: 6. The CDR3 spells CASSWGQGDHQPQHF. CDR3 DNA: TGTGCCAGCAGTTGGGGACAGGGCGACCATCAGCCCCAGCATTTT.

The chain employs TRBV10-3 and TRBJ2-7, with D perhaps TRBD2 (5 bases). Germline values: CDR1 ENHRY, CDR2 SYGVKD. Trimming left V 10 bases short and J 4 bases short, with 14 bases between. CDR3 length equals 12 residues. The CDR3 DNA sequence: TGTGCCACTTCTAGCCGTGAGTACGAGCAGTACTTC. It codes for CATSSREYEQYF.

The genes are TRBV15 and TRBJ2-5; D is unclear. The CDR3 consists of 11 residues. The V and J ends lost 3 bases and 7 bases respectively, with 6 bases between them. Germline V gives CDR1 LNHNV, CDR2 YYDKDF (reference sequence). The CDR3 DNA follows: TGTGCCACCAGCAGTTCGGGGACCCAGTACTTC. It encodes CATSSSGTQYF.

V gene TRBV2 combines with J gene TRBJ2-3; 7 positions agree with TRBD1. The ends lost 5 bases at V and 2 bases at J; junction bases unmatched: 7. The CDR3 is 15 residues long. Germline CDR1 is SNHLY and CDR2 is FYNNEI. The CDR3 DNA reads TGTGCCAGCAGTCGCCCGGGACAGACCACAGATACGCAGTATTTT. Its translation: CASSRPGQTTDTQYF.

In DNA form, the CDR3 reads TGTGCCAGCAGCTTAGTCGGTAGCGGGAGTGGGGATACGCAGTATTTT. This encodes CASSLVGSGSGDTQYF. The gene calls are TRBV13 and TRBJ2-3; 9 nucleotides line up with TRBD2. Per the germline V gene, CDR1 is PRHDT and CDR2 is FYEKMQ (reference sequence). J was trimmed by 6 bases and V by 1 base; bases with no gene match: 8. The CDR3 runs 16 residues.

The rearrangement uses TRBV5-1 and TRBJ2-1, with 10 bases fitting TRBD1. Trimming removed 3 bases from V and 1 base from J; junction bases left unmatched: 10. The CDR3 contains 18 residues. Germline values: CDR1 SGHRS, CDR2 YFSETQ. The CDR3, as DNA: TGCGCCAGCAGCTCTGACAGGGGGCAAGGAAGGTCCTACAATGAGCAGTTCTTC. Amino acids: CASSSDRGQGRSYNEQFF.